A single sample gave rise to the 10 T cell receptor beta chains below, sequenced in a study of blood T cells in healthy people across ages. A J-beta primer mix and a sample-barcoded 5' primer were used in a second PCR of roughly 6 to 11 cycles. TCRdb processed the 5' RACE reads anew with MiXCR; each CDR3 protein has one entry. The table lists around 800,000 distinct CDR3 sequences, 46% of them singletons, with 15% to 20% in the top ten. The source material was blood. All receptors come from a man at least 80 years old in good health.

Many counts were recorded for this clonotype. The rearrangement links TRBV9 to TRBJ1-6, with 8 bases identical to TRBD1. Germline V gives CDR1 SGDLS, CDR2 YYNGEE. The V gene end was trimmed by 3 bases and the J gene end by 7 bases; junction bases not matched to a gene: 9. The CDR3 length is 16 residues. CDR3 sequence reads: CASSDHRTGWNSPLHF. The CDR3 DNA sequence: TGTGCCAGCAGCGACCATAGGACAGGGTGGAATTCACCCCTCCACTTT.

About this clonotype: A read error may be the cause here, since a much bigger clone is one base away. The chain recombines TRBV10-3 with TRBJ2-7; D is perhaps TRBD1 or TRBD2 (6 bases each). Trimming took 0 bases from V and 7 from J, leaving 16 bases between them. CDR3 size: 15 residues. CDR1 and CDR2 (germline): ENHRY, SYGVKD. CDR3 loop: CAISESGGAYNEQYF. CDR3 DNA: TGTGCCATCAGTGAGTCGGGGGGCGCTTACAATGAGCAGTACTTC.

With regard to this clonotype: An end of the junction differs from the germline gene, which may be a read error. The chain carries TRBV12-3 or TRBV12-4 and TRBJ2-6; no clear D gene. The CDR3 totals 15 residues. The CDR3 loop is CASTTRPSGTNVLTF. CDR3 nucleotides: TGTGCCAGCACCACTCGTCCCTCTGGGACCAACGTCCTGACTTTC.

This clonotype has more than one count but fewer than ten. The chain combines TRBV7-2 with TRBJ2-3, with TRBD2 matching over 8 bases. This CDR3 spans 20 amino acids. CDR1 is SGHTA, CDR2 FQGNSA, per germline. V was clipped by 5 bases and J by 0 bases; unmatched bases: 19. The CDR3 region has the DNA TGTGCCAGCAGCCAAAAACCGGCGGGGGGAAACCAAATTAGCACAGATACGCAGTATTTT. Residues: CASSQKPAGGNQISTDTQYF.

There are a few counts of this clonotype. The chain has TRBV5-1 and TRBJ1-4; 8 nucleotides match TRBD1. After removal of 0 bases from V and 8 bases from J, the junction contained 9 bases not matched to a gene. The germline V gene encodes CDR1 SGHRS and CDR2 YFSETQ. This CDR3 is built from 16 residues. CDR3 sequence reads: CASSLAVGQGGEKLFF. CDR3 sequence (DNA): TGCGCCAGCAGCTTGGCCGTAGGACAGGGAGGCGAAAAACTGTTTTTT.

This clonotype was detected ten times or more. The chain recombines TRBV15 with TRBJ1-1, with D perhaps TRBD1 (6 bases). The CDR3 length is 14 residues. Trimming left V 4 bases short and J 6 bases short, with 15 bases between. Germline CDR1 is LNHNV and CDR2 is YYDKDF (reference sequence). The DNA for the CDR3 is TGTGCCACCAGCATCGGATTACAGGGATCTGAAGCTTTCTTT. As protein: CATSIGLQGSEAFF.

In this sample, this clonotype turned up many times. This chain connects TRBV5-1 to TRBJ2-3; perhaps TRBD1 as D (6 bases). The ends were cut back, 0 bases at V and 1 base at J, with 9 bases in the middle. Germline assignment: CDR1 SGHRS and CDR2 YFSETQ. The CDR3 runs 15 residues. Here the CDR3 reads CASSLGGQRTDTQYF. The CDR3 coding sequence is TGCGCCAGCAGCTTGGGGGGACAACGCACAGATACGCAGTATTTT.

The J gene is TRBJ2-5, the V gene TRBV4-1, with a possible D match to TRBD1 (5 bases). Germline V gene lookup returns CDR1 MGHRA and CDR2 YSYEKL. Trimming left V 0 bases short and J 11 bases short, with 25 bases between. This CDR3 is 17 amino acids long. For the CDR3, the DNA is TGCGCCAGCAGCCAAGATTCCAGGGAACTAATTAACAATGAGCAGTACTTC. Translated, it gives CASSQDSRELINNEQYF.

This clonotype occurred a few times. The rearrangement links TRBV28 to TRBJ2-4; TRBD1 matches 8 bases. Judging by the DNA end, TRBJ2-7 fits better; the J call may be wrong. The CDR3 totals 15 residues. CDR1 is MDHEN and CDR2 is SYDVKM in the germline V gene. This CDR3 reads CASSRPGQEYYEQYF. CDR3 nucleotides: TGTGCCAGCAGTCGACCGGGACAGGAATACTACGAGCAGTACTTC.

The chain is built from TRBV4-1 and TRBJ2-3; no firm D call. CDR1 and CDR2 (germline): MGHRA, YSYEKL. Deletions cut 3 bases from V and 6 bases from J, with 7 bases between. The CDR3 is made up of 12 amino acids. CDR3 sequence: CASSHLSDTQYF. DNA of the CDR3: TGCGCCAGCAGCCACCTGTCGGATACGCAGTATTTT.